These T cell receptor beta chains were read from a single sample in a study of blood T cells in healthy people across ages. TCRdb reanalysed the 5' RACE reads using MiXCR and keeps one entry per CDR3 protein. This sample has about 1.8 million distinct CDR3 sequences, with around half found just once. Sequencing used blood. The receptors derive from a woman between 40 and 50 years old in good health. Both conserved end residues are part of each CDR3. The D gene is left open where the match is weak. Clone size is not always given. Where it is, it says once, few, many or a class for expanded clones.

j_call clone_size v_call d_call cdr3_nt cdr3_aa
TRBJ2-3 - TRBV7-9 TRBD1 TGTGCCAGCAGCCGCGGACAGGGCCGTGCGGGCACAGATACGCAGTATTTT CASSRGQGRAGTDTQYF
TRBJ1-2 - TRBV4-3 - TGCGCCAGCAGTCAAGATAGCCACAGCACGGTTGATGGCTACACCTTC CASSQDSHSTVDGYTF
TRBJ2-1 - TRBV29-1 - TGCAGCGTTGAAGAAGGAGGTTACGAGCAGTTCTTC CSVEEGGYEQFF
TRBJ2-7 few TRBV12-3/TRBV12-4 - TGTGCCAGCAGTATACTACACGGATCCTACGAGCAGTACTTC CASSILHGSYEQYF
TRBJ2-7 few TRBV20-1 TRBD2 TGCAGTGCTCGAAGCGGGGGGGGCTCCTACGAGCAGTACTTC CSARSGGGSYEQYF
TRBJ1-1 - TRBV5-1 - TGCGCCAGCAGCCCCGTTGGGAGTAACACTGAAGCTTTCTTT CASSPVGSNTEAFF
TRBJ1-2 - TRBV28 - TGTGCCAGCACTTCCCCGGGGCGGTACTATGGCTACACCTTC CASTSPGRYYGYTF
TRBJ2-7 few TRBV10-3 - TGTGCCCTAGATAGCCGGGGCTACGAGCAGTACTTC CALDSRGYEQYF
TRBJ2-5 few TRBV20-1 TRBD1 TGCAGTGCTAGGGAAGGGACAGGGAGGCAAGAGACCCAGTACTTC CSAREGTGRQETQYF
TRBJ2-7 few TRBV20-1 - TGCAGTGCTAGAGATCCCCCCCTAGAGCAGTACTTC CSARDPPLEQYF
TRBJ2-1 - TRBV6-2/TRBV6-3 TRBD1 TGTGCCAGCAGACCCTACAGGGGATCGGGGTACAATGAGCAGTTCTTC CASRPYRGSGYNEQFF
TRBJ2-3 few TRBV4-1 - TGCGCCAGCAGCCAAGAACGGGACAGCACAGATACGCAGTATTTT CASSQERDSTDTQYF
TRBJ2-7 few TRBV7-8 - TGTGCCAGCAGCTTTCGGATCTACTACGAGCAGTACTTC CASSFRIYYEQYF
TRBJ2-7 - TRBV3-1 TRBD1 TGTGCCAGCAGCCAGGGCGGGACAGGGGGCGGCGAGCAGTACTTC CASSQGGTGGGEQYF